This TCR beta chain was documented in a study of blood T cell repertoires in COVID-19. In the study overall: Italy, Spain and the United States were the sources of the convalescent and acute COVID-19 samples. T cells, B-cell-depleted T cells, or PBMCs provided the cDNA or gDNA that served as material.

The V end lost 5 bases, the J end lost 4 bases, and 11 bases lay between the germline ends. The length of the CDR3 is 13 residues. Enrolment of Seattle patients took place during active infection, and they were followed longitudinally. In the authors' methods: It was from reference gene primer amplification that nucleated cell counts were estimated. Assay: immunoSEQ multiplex PCR; the TCRdb copy retains only in-frame clones and omits some. V, J and clone size were drawn from that table, and D and trimming were deduced from the DNA. The sample carries 150,000 to 200,000 clones, 85% recorded once. This sequence joins TRBV12-3 or TRBV12-4 and TRBJ1-2, with a tentative D call TRBD1 (6 bases). The sequence derives from a person between 65 and 79 years old with COVID-19, enrolled during active disease. The specimen sequenced was peripheral blood. CDR3 in amino acids: CASSPGQFYGYTF. For the CDR3, the DNA is TGTGCCAGCAGTCCCGGACAGTTCTATGGCTACACCTTC.